Presented here are 30 T cell receptor beta chains from one specimen sequenced in a study of Graves' ophthalmopathy and Graves' hyperthyroidism. Amplifying from RNA transcripts, the study obtained TCR beta CDR3 regions. RT-PCR in the first round used HTBI primers; a second-round multiplex PCR followed. TCRdb recomputed calls from the multiplex PCR reads with MiXCR, one row per CDR3 protein. The table includes about 660,000 distinct CDR3 sequences, about 41% detected once. Sample: peripheral blood. These receptors all stem from an adult man with Graves' ophthalmopathy.

This clonotype was recorded a few times. The chain uses TRBV4-3 and TRBJ2-7, with 7 bases lining up with TRBD2. This CDR3 has 18 amino acids. Trimming cost V 0 bases and J 3 bases; bases outside gene matches: 14. The germline V gene encodes CDR1 LGHNA and CDR2 YSLEER. The CDR3 bases are TGCGCCAGCAGCCAAGATAGGGTTGAGCGGGGAGGCTTCTACGAGCAGTACTTC. Its protein is CASSQDRVERGGFYEQYF.

This clonotype has only a few counts. The rearrangement uses TRBV6-6 and TRBJ1-2; tentative D call: TRBD1 (6 bases). CDR3 length equals 14 residues. The V end lost 4 bases, the J end lost 4 bases, and 13 bases lay between the germline ends. Germline CDR1 is MNHNY and CDR2 is SVGAGI (reference sequence). The CDR3 protein is CASSFGQGTYGYTF. The CDR3 DNA reads TGTGCCAGCAGTTTCGGCCAGGGGACCTATGGCTACACCTTC.

This clonotype was counted a few times. V usage is TRBV20-1 and J usage is TRBJ2-5, with D possibly being TRBD2 (6 bases). Looked up from germline, CDR1 is DFQATT and CDR2 is SNEGSKA (reference sequence). The CDR3 covers 13 residues. Deletions cut 4 bases from V and 5 bases from J, with 14 bases between. CDR3 in DNA: TGCAGTGCTACCGAATTTCTAGCGGAGACCCAGTACTTC. It translates to CSATEFLAETQYF.

The V gene is TRBV4-2, the J gene TRBJ1-2, with D hard to call. The CDR3 loop spans 15 amino acids. CDR1 and CDR2 (germline): LGHNA, YNFKEQ. The germline V and J ends were trimmed by 4 bases and 2 bases, with 14 bases remaining between them. The CDR3 DNA sequence: TGTGCCAGCAGCCCGCGTTTGACGGAAAACTATGGCTACACCTTC. It yields the protein CASSPRLTENYGYTF.

Concerning this clonotype: A much larger clone lies a single base off, so this may be a read error. The chain couples TRBV10-3 to TRBJ1-4; 7 bases are shared with TRBD1. The CDR3 runs 14 residues. Germline CDR1 ENHRY, CDR2 SYGVKD. CDR3 region: CVISDSTGVEKLFF. Written as DNA, the CDR3 is TGTGTCATCAGTGATTCAACAGGGGTCGAAAAACTGTTTTTT.

The chain couples TRBV4-2 to TRBJ2-7, with 10 bases matching TRBD1. The V segment lost 4 bases and the J segment 2 bases; nucleotides outside the gene matches: 8. Germline assignment: CDR1 LGHNA and CDR2 YNFKEQ. This CDR3 spans 16 amino acids. CDR3 sequence: CASSLLGGTGAYEQYF. The CDR3 DNA sequence: TGTGCCAGCAGCCTCCTAGGCGGGACAGGGGCCTACGAGCAGTACTTC.

This clonotype has ten or more counts. The chain is built from TRBV29-1 and TRBJ2-7; D is perhaps TRBD1 (6 bases). Germline loops: CDR1 SQVTM, CDR2 ANQGSEA. V lost 3 bases, J lost 2 bases, and 20 bases lay in between. This CDR3 spans 16 amino acids. In DNA, the CDR3 is TGCAGCGTTGAGGCAAGAGGATTTGACAGGCCCTACGAGCAGTACTTC. Its translation: CSVEARGFDRPYEQYF.

In its sample, this clonotype was seen many times. This chain uses TRBV10-3 with TRBJ1-2; the D gene is possibly TRBD1 (6 bases). The CDR3 runs to 15 residues. Germline V CDR1 and CDR2: ENHRY, SYGVKD. V lost 3 bases and J 2 bases, leaving 13 bases between the germline ends. The CDR3 nucleotides are TGTGCCATCAGTGACGAGGGGGGCCGGAACTATGGCTACACCTTC. It translates to CAISDEGGRNYGYTF.

This clonotype occurred many times. The chain joins TRBV6-6 to TRBJ1-1, with D possibly TRBD1 on 5 matching bases. The V gene lost 7 bases and the J gene lost 13 bases, with 16 bases spanning the gap. The CDR3 runs to 11 residues. Germline values: CDR1 MNHNY, CDR2 SVGAGI (reference sequence). The CDR3 DNA follows: TGTGCCAGCATAAGAAACAGGTTCTTTTTCTTT. Residues: CASIRNRFFFF.

The chain joins TRBV10-3 to TRBJ2-3; a possible D gene is TRBD1 (6 bases). CDR1 is ENHRY and CDR2 is SYGVKD in the germline V gene. The germline V and J ends were trimmed by 3 bases and 7 bases, with 17 bases remaining between them. The CDR3 extends over 15 amino acids. CDR3: CAISDGRGEVNTQYF. The CDR3 nucleotides read TGTGCCATCAGTGACGGCAGGGGAGAGGTAAATACGCAGTATTTT.

As regards this clonotype: A much larger clone is a single base away; this may be a read error. J is TRBJ1-6 and V is TRBV7-9; TRBD1 matches 7 bases. This CDR3 comprises 14 residues. After removal of 6 bases from V and 11 bases from J, the junction contained 10 bases not matched to a gene. Looked up from germline, CDR1 is SEHNR and CDR2 is FQNEAQ (reference sequence). CDR3 region: CASRRTGDGAPLHF. The CDR3 bases are TGTGCCAGCAGACGTACAGGGGATGGTGCACCCCTCCACTTT.

The rearrangement links TRBV7-3 to TRBJ1-1, with 7 bases that match TRBD1. This CDR3 region has 14 residues. Per the germline V gene, CDR1 is SGHTA and CDR2 is FQGTGA. V shed 8 bases, J shed 3 bases, and the junction held 9 bases outside the gene matches. CDR3 DNA sequence: TGTGCCAGCGACCTTGGGGACAGCGACACTGAAGCTTTCTTT. This encodes CASDLGDSDTEAFF.

This clonotype was counted at least ten times. The J gene is TRBJ1-1, the V gene TRBV5-1; 7 bases agree with TRBD1. The CDR3 length is 16 residues. V lost 0 bases to trimming and J lost 0 bases; unmatched junction nucleotides: 5. Germline CDR1 and CDR2: SGHRS and YFSETQ. This chain's CDR3 is CASSLGGGTVNTEAFF. CDR3 DNA: TGCGCCAGCAGCTTGGGAGGGGGGACAGTGAACACTGAAGCTTTCTTT. Together with reference TRBV5-1 and TRBJ1-1, the CDR3 gives the full variable domain: KAGVTQTPRYLIKTRGQQVTLSCSPISGHRSVSWYQQTPGQGLQFLFEYFSETQRNKGNFPGRFSGRQFSNSRSEMNVSTLELGDSALYLCASSLGGGTVNTEAFFGQGTRLTVV.

The V call is TRBV2, the J call TRBJ1-1; possible D gene TRBD1, 5 bases. The germline gives CDR1 SNHLY, CDR2 FYNNEI. Trimming removed 3 bases at V and 8 bases at J, with 10 bases between. The CDR3 runs to 12 residues. In DNA, the CDR3 is TGTGCCAGCAGTGATTTAGGGGCCGAAGCTTTCTTT. Its translation: CASSDLGAEAFF.

V is TRBV7-2 and J is TRBJ2-7; 9 nucleotides agree with TRBD2. Germline V gene data show CDR1 as SGHTA and CDR2 as FQGNSA. CDR3 length: 16 amino acids. The junction had 6 bases not matched to a gene; V was cut back by 2 bases and J by 1 base. The CDR3 is CASSLRASGASYEQYF. The CDR3 DNA is TGTGCCAGCAGCTTACGGGCTAGCGGGGCTTCCTACGAGCAGTACTTC.

This clonotype was observed at least ten times. The V gene is TRBV19, the J gene TRBJ2-6, with a tentative D call TRBD1 (6 bases). The CDR3 runs to 17 residues. The V gene's germline CDR1 is LNHDA and CDR2 SQIVND (reference sequence). V shed 5 bases and J shed 1 base, with 15 bases lying between them. CDR3 sequence reads: CASSEPQGQSGANVLTF. The CDR3 coding sequence is TGTGCCAGTAGTGAGCCCCAGGGGCAATCTGGGGCCAACGTCCTGACTTTC.

This clonotype was seen more than once but under ten times. This chain uses TRBV4-2 with TRBJ2-5; D gene ambiguous. Germline-derived CDR1 and CDR2 are LGHNA and YNFKEQ. This CDR3 region has 14 residues. V was clipped by 0 bases and J by 6 bases, with 11 bases between them. The CDR3 region is CASSQDVSSQTQYF. The DNA of the CDR3 is TGTGCCAGCAGCCAAGATGTTTCGAGCCAGACCCAGTACTTC.

In its sample, this clonotype was seen many times. This chain connects TRBV3-1 to TRBJ1-6; possibly TRBD1 for D (5 bases). V gave up 3 bases and J gave up 10 bases, with 10 bases separating them. The CDR3 length is 13 residues. Germline V gene data show CDR1 as LGHDT and CDR2 as YNNKEL (reference sequence). CDR3 sequence: CASSQGRRSPLHF. CDR3 coding DNA: TGTGCCAGCAGCCAGGGGCGGAGGTCACCCCTCCACTTT.

This clonotype was found many times. The V call is TRBV6-6, the J call TRBJ2-7; no clear D. The CDR3 extends over 15 amino acids. V was shortened by 0 bases and J by 3 bases, with 12 bases between the two germline ends. Germline loops: CDR1 MNHNY, CDR2 SVGAGI (reference sequence). CDR3 nucleotide sequence: TGTGCCAGCAGTTACTCGACTGCGGACCGCTACGAGCAGTACTTC. It codes for CASSYSTADRYEQYF.

There are many counts of this clonotype. V is TRBV20-1 and J is TRBJ1-1, with TRBD1 matching over 7 bases. The germline gives CDR1 DFQATT, CDR2 SNEGSKA (reference sequence). The V and J ends lost 1 base and 6 bases, in that order; junction bases with no gene match: 5. This CDR3 comprises 13 residues. Here the CDR3 reads CSARGQGGAEAFF. Written as DNA, the CDR3 is TGCAGTGCTAGAGGACAGGGAGGGGCTGAAGCTTTCTTT.

This clonotype has ten or more counts. The chain employs TRBV6-6 and TRBJ2-7, with D maybe TRBD1 (6 bases). Germline V gene lookup returns CDR1 MNHNY and CDR2 SVGAGI (reference sequence). Trimming cost V 5 bases and J 7 bases, with 24 bases left between them. This CDR3 contains 16 residues. The CDR3 bases are TGTGCCAGCAGTGATTGGCCGCGGACAGCCTCAGGGGAGCAGTACTTC. It yields the protein CASSDWPRTASGEQYF.

In this sample, this clonotype turned up many times. In nucleotides, the CDR3 is TGTGCCAGCAGCTCGACAGTAATGAACACTGAAGCTTTCTTT. Translation gives CASSSTVMNTEAFF. The chain employs TRBV7-8 and TRBJ1-1; D is possibly TRBD1 (5 bases). With 4 bases removed from V and 0 bases from J, the gap between germline ends came to 9 bases. Per the germline V gene, CDR1 is SGHVS and CDR2 is FQNEAQ. The CDR3 totals 14 residues. The variable domain in full, with the rest retrieved from reference TRBV7-8 and TRBJ1-1, is GAGVSQSPRYKVAKRGQDVALRCDPISGHVSLFWYQQALGQGPEFLTYFQNEAQLDKSGLPSDRFFAERPEGSVSTLKIQRTQQEDSAVYLCASSSTVMNTEAFFGQGTRLTVV.

The V call is TRBV19, the J call TRBJ2-3, with TRBD2 matching over 11 bases. Germline loops: CDR1 LNHDA, CDR2 SQIVND (reference sequence). V shed 6 bases and J 0 bases; nucleotides not matched to a gene: 2. This CDR3 region has 15 residues. The CDR3 protein is CASRRTSGSTDTQYF. DNA for the CDR3: TGTGCCAGTAGGAGGACTAGCGGGAGCACAGATACGCAGTATTTT.

This clonotype was seen a single time. This rearrangement joins TRBV5-1 to TRBJ2-5, with 7 bases aligning to TRBD1. J gave up 1 base and V 5 bases, and 5 bases lay outside the gene matches. This CDR3 contains 14 residues. The germline CDR1 and CDR2 sequences are SGHRS and YFSETQ. The DNA of the CDR3 is TGCGCCAGCAGGCCCCGACAGGGCCAAGAGACCCAGTACTTC. Its translation is CASRPRQGQETQYF.

In regard to this clonotype: A read error may explain this, as a much larger clone is one base away. The V call is TRBV10-3, the J call TRBJ2-7, with D perhaps matching TRBD2 (5 bases). CDR1 and CDR2 (germline): ENHRY, SYGVKD. This CDR3 region has 12 residues. V lost 6 bases and J lost 7, with 13 bases in between. For the CDR3, the DNA is TGTGCCATCAGCACACAAGGGAGAGAGCAGTACTTC. It specifies CAISTQGREQYF.

This clonotype occurred many times. The chain carries TRBV19 and TRBJ2-6; a weak D match, TRBD2 (5 bases). The germline V and J ends were trimmed by 5 bases and 0 bases, with 11 bases remaining between them. The length of the CDR3 is 16 residues. Looked up from germline, CDR1 is LNHDA and CDR2 is SQIVND (reference sequence). This chain's CDR3 is CASSSERASGANVLTF. In DNA form, the CDR3 reads TGTGCCAGTAGTTCCGAGAGGGCCTCTGGGGCCAACGTCCTGACTTTC.

There are many counts of this clonotype. The chain employs TRBV20-1 and TRBJ2-2; 7 nucleotides align to TRBD1. This CDR3 is 14 amino acids long. Trimming took 2 bases from V and 7 from J; bases not matched to a gene: 7. Per the germline V gene, CDR1 is DFQATT and CDR2 is SNEGSKA (reference sequence). CDR3 residues: CSARSPTGFGELFF. The CDR3 region has the DNA TGCAGTGCTAGATCTCCGACAGGGTTCGGGGAGCTGTTTTTT.

The rearrangement uses TRBV9 and TRBJ2-2; 7 bases are shared with TRBD2. V was clipped by 0 bases and J by 1 base; unmatched bases: 6. The CDR3 is 17 amino acids. Germline CDR1 is SGDLS and CDR2 is YYNGEE. In nucleotides, the CDR3 is TGTGCCAGCAGCGTAGCGGGAGGCTTACAGAACACCGGGGAGCTGTTTTTT. It encodes CASSVAGGLQNTGELFF. Together with reference TRBV9 and TRBJ2-2, the CDR3 gives the full variable domain: DSGVTQTPKHLITATGQRVTLRCSPRSGDLSVYWYQQSLDQGLQFLIQYYNGEERAKGNILERFSAQQFPDLHSELNLSSLELGDSALYFCASSVAGGLQNTGELFFGEGSRLTVL.

This CDR3 is CASSLEGTLVVYEAFF. DNA of the CDR3: TGTGCCAGCAGCTTAGAGGGGACCCTCGTAGTATACGAAGCTTTCTTT. This chain uses TRBV25-1 with TRBJ1-1; a possible D gene is TRBD1 (5 bases). The V end was cut by 6 bases, the J end by 8 bases, with 25 bases between. CDR1 and CDR2 from the germline V gene are MGHDK and SYGVNS. This CDR3 has 16 amino acids.

The chain is built from TRBV6-1 and TRBJ2-7; the D gene is possibly TRBD2 (5 bases). The CDR3 is 13 amino acids. The germline CDR1 and CDR2 sequences are MNHNS and SASEGT. V was clipped by 5 bases and J by 7 bases, with 15 bases between them. This CDR3 reads CASSKRGFGEQYF. Here the CDR3 DNA reads TGTGCCAGCAGTAAACGGGGATTTGGTGAGCAGTACTTC.